One sample yielded the 27 T cell receptor beta chains listed below, sequenced in a study of tumor-infiltrating lymphocytes in localized non-small cell lung cancer. Method: immunoSEQ multiplex PCR; TCRdb's copy keeps in-frame clones and lacks some. The table records 20,000 or so clones, approximately 70% of them present only once. The sequencing sample was made of lung tumor tissue. The receptors come from a human donor with non-small cell lung cancer.

V usage is TRBV9 and J usage is TRBJ2-2; 7 nucleotides match TRBD1. Unmatched junction bases numbered 13, after V lost 0 bases and J lost 5 bases. Germline values: CDR1 SGDLS, CDR2 YYNGEE. This CDR3 comprises 18 residues. CDR3 sequence (DNA): TGTGCCAGCAGCGTAGGGGTCCGGGACAGCCCTGGGACCGGGGAGCTGTTTTTT. Amino acids: CASSVGVRDSPGTGELFF.

The V call is TRBV2, the J call TRBJ1-5, with D hard to call. This CDR3 is built from 16 residues. Per the germline V gene, CDR1 is SNHLY and CDR2 is FYNNEI. The ends were cut back, 5 bases at V and 0 bases at J, with 14 bases in the middle. The CDR3 reads CASSSGDGYSNQPQHF. In DNA form, the CDR3 reads TGTGCCAGCAGTTCAGGAGACGGTTATAGCAATCAGCCCCAGCATTTT.

This clone came up a few times. This chain uses TRBV19 with TRBJ1-5; D is ambiguous. The V and J ends lost 3 bases and 2 bases respectively, with 8 bases between them. Germline V CDR1 and CDR2: LNHDA, SQIVND (reference sequence). This CDR3 has 14 residues. CDR3 DNA: TGTGCCAGTAGTATTCTCGGGGGCAATCAGCCCCAGCATTTT. Protein sequence: CASSILGGNQPQHF.

The V and J genes are TRBV29-1 and TRBJ2-7, with TRBD1 matching over 9 bases. From germline, CDR1 is SQVTM and CDR2 ANQGSEA. The CDR3 contains 14 residues. J was trimmed by 2 bases and V by 6 bases; bases with no gene match: 8. The CDR3 nucleotides read TGCAGCGTGTATACAGGGGGCGCCCCCTACGAGCAGTACTTC. This sequence encodes CSVYTGGAPYEQYF.

This rearrangement joins TRBV30 to TRBJ1-1; D is perhaps TRBD1 (5 bases). Germline-derived CDR1 and CDR2 are GTSNPN and SVGIG (reference sequence). This CDR3 is built from 13 residues. V shed 1 base and J shed 6 bases, with 12 bases lying between them. The CDR3 coding sequence is TGTGCCTGGAGTGGGGGAGGCAGGGCTGAAGCTTTCTTT. Its translation is CAWSGGGRAEAFF.

In its sample, this clone is medium-sized. This sequence joins TRBV30 and TRBJ1-2, with D possibly being TRBD1 (6 bases). Germline-derived CDR1 and CDR2 are GTSNPN and SVGIG (reference sequence). This CDR3 has 13 residues. The V and J ends lost 5 bases and 4 bases respectively, with 14 bases between them. CDR3 nucleotides: TGTGCCTGGGTAGGGGGAGTGGGCTATGGCTACACCTTC. Its protein product is CAWVGGVGYGYTF.

CDR3 protein: CASSNRGEGQPQHF. The DNA of the CDR3 is TGTGCCAGCTCGAACAGGGGAGAGGGTCAGCCCCAGCATTTT. V and J are TRBV6-6 and TRBJ1-5, with TRBD1 matching 7 bases. The CDR3 is 14 residues long. Germline lookup yields CDR1 MNHNY and CDR2 SVGAGI (reference sequence). The J segment lost 6 bases and the V segment lost 8 bases, leaving 10 bases of the junction unmatched.

The chain couples TRBV20-1 to TRBJ1-5, with D possibly being TRBD1 (6 bases). Germline CDR1 and CDR2: DFQATT and SNEGSKA (reference sequence). V lost 6 bases and J 5 bases, leaving 8 bases between the germline ends. The CDR3 sequence is 11 residues long. The CDR3 is CSAAGDQPQHF. CDR3 nucleotide sequence: TGCAGTGCGGCAGGGGATCAGCCCCAGCATTTT.

The sample holds a few counts of this clone. The gene calls are TRBV19 and TRBJ1-4; TRBD1 matches at 7 bases. From germline, CDR1 is LNHDA and CDR2 SQIVND (reference sequence). J lost 4 bases, V lost 2 bases, and 10 bases had no gene match. The CDR3 runs 17 residues. CDR3 sequence (DNA): TGTGCCAGTAGTATATATGGATCAGGGGGGGTTAATGAAAAACTGTTTTTT. Its protein product is CASSIYGSGGVNEKLFF.

The chain combines TRBV10-1 with TRBJ2-7, with a weak D call TRBD1 (5 bases). This CDR3 comprises 13 residues. Germline CDR1 and CDR2: WNHNN and SYGVQD (reference sequence). Trimming took 0 bases from V and 6 from J, leaving 9 bases between them. The CDR3 region has the DNA TGCGCCAGCAGTGAGTCGGGGCGGCCCGAGCAGTACTTC. Translated: CASSESGRPEQYF.

V usage is TRBV19 and J usage is TRBJ2-7; D is perhaps TRBD2 (7 bases). CDR3 length: 15 amino acids. V lost 5 bases and J lost 2, with 16 bases in between. CDR1 and CDR2 (germline): LNHDA, SQIVND (reference sequence). The CDR3 protein is CASSLQGGDTYEQYF. Here the CDR3 DNA reads TGTGCCAGTAGTCTACAAGGGGGGGATACCTACGAGCAGTACTTC.

The V and J genes are TRBV4-2 and TRBJ2-2; tentative D call: TRBD2 (6 bases). The germline V and J ends were trimmed by 3 bases and 1 base, with 6 bases remaining between them. This CDR3 comprises 14 residues. Germline V gene lookup returns CDR1 LGHNA and CDR2 YNFKEQ. The CDR3 DNA sequence: TGTGCCAGCAGCCAGCGGGGGAACACCGGGGAGCTGTTTTTT. Amino acid sequence: CASSQRGNTGELFF.

The V and J genes are TRBV5-4 and TRBJ1-1, with 9 nucleotides matching TRBD1. Trimming took 0 bases from V and 6 from J; bases not matched to a gene: 6. The CDR3 length is 15 residues. Germline V gives CDR1 SGHNT, CDR2 YYREEE (reference sequence). The CDR3 here is CASSLDATGGAEAFF. The DNA of the CDR3 is TGTGCCAGCAGCTTGGACGCGACAGGGGGGGCTGAAGCTTTCTTT.

The chain has TRBV7-2 and TRBJ2-3; 7 positions match TRBD2. This CDR3 contains 14 residues. The V segment lost 7 bases and the J segment 6 bases; nucleotides outside the gene matches: 10. CDR1 and CDR2 from the germline V gene are SGHTA and FQGNSA. CDR3 protein: CASTPRGGYDTQYF. The CDR3 coding sequence is TGTGCCAGCACCCCAAGGGGAGGGTATGATACGCAGTATTTT.

The rearrangement joins TRBV5-4 to TRBJ2-3, with 11 bases lining up with TRBD2. There are 16 residues in the CDR3. Germline values: CDR1 SGHNT, CDR2 YYREEE (reference sequence). Trimming at V came to 4 bases and at J to 2 bases, leaving 6 bases not matched to a gene. The CDR3 loop reads CASSISGGGFTDTQYF. For the CDR3, the DNA is TGTGCCAGCAGCATTAGCGGGGGGGGTTTCACAGATACGCAGTATTTT.

This chain joins TRBV7-2 and TRBJ1-2; 9 nucleotides align to TRBD1. J lost 8 bases, V lost 4 bases, and 8 bases had no gene match. CDR3 size: 14 residues. Germline V gives CDR1 SGHTA, CDR2 FQGNSA. CDR3 in amino acids: CASSSQGTGNGYTF. The CDR3 nucleotides are TGTGCCAGCAGCTCCCAGGGGACAGGGAACGGCTACACCTTC. The full variable domain, rest sourced from reference TRBV7-2 and TRBJ1-2, is GAGVSQSPSNKVTEKGKDVELRCDPISGHTALYWYRQSLGQGLEFLIYFQGNSAPDKSGLPSDRFSAERTGGSVSTLTIQRTQQEDSAVYLCASSSQGTGNGYTFGSGTRLTVV.

The rearrangement joins TRBV7-8 to TRBJ2-2, with 7 bases aligning to TRBD2. The CDR3 is 16 amino acids. With 2 bases clipped from V and 2 bases from J, the junction kept 5 bases outside the gene matches. Germline V gene lookup returns CDR1 SGHVS and CDR2 FQNEAQ. The DNA for the CDR3 is TGTGCCAGCAGCTTACAGTCGGGGGGAAACACCGGGGAGCTGTTTTTT. It encodes CASSLQSGGNTGELFF.

The rearrangement links TRBV5-1 to TRBJ2-1, with TRBD1 matching over 9 bases. J lost 6 bases, V lost 0 bases, and 7 bases had no gene match. This CDR3 contains 16 residues. The germline gives CDR1 SGHRS, CDR2 YFSETQ. The CDR3 spells CASSLAPGQGANEQFF. DNA for the CDR3: TGCGCCAGCAGCTTGGCTCCGGGACAGGGTGCCAATGAGCAGTTCTTC.

This clone is termed large. The gene calls are TRBV18 and TRBJ2-3; TRBD1 is a possible D gene (5 bases). CDR3 length: 14 residues. Germline V gene sequence: CDR1 KGHSH, CDR2 LQKENI. The V end was cut by 1 base, the J end by 4 bases, with 9 bases between. The CDR3 reads CASSPQGKADTQYF. CDR3 nucleotide sequence: TGTGCCAGCTCACCACAGGGGAAAGCAGATACGCAGTATTTT.

This chain connects TRBV6-1 to TRBJ2-7; the D is unclear. Trimming cost V 0 bases and J 4 bases, with 7 bases left between them. CDR3 size: 13 residues. Germline V gene sequence: CDR1 MNHNS, CDR2 SASEGT. The DNA of the CDR3 is TGTGCCAGCAGTGAAGCCGGCCGGTACGAGCAGTACTTC. This gives the protein CASSEAGRYEQYF.

This clone was found a few times. The chain carries TRBV2 and TRBJ2-1; 9 bases fit TRBD2. This CDR3 spans 14 amino acids. The junction had 10 bases not matched to a gene; V was cut back by 4 bases and J by 12 bases. Germline CDR1 SNHLY, CDR2 FYNNEI. The CDR3 DNA reads as TGTGCCAGCAGTGGTAGCGGGGGAACAGGGTGGCAGTTCTTC. Translated, it gives CASSGSGGTGWQFF. The variable domain in full, with the rest retrieved from reference TRBV2 and TRBJ2-1, is EPEVTQTPSHQVTQMGQEVILRCVPISNHLYFYWYRQILGQKVEFLVSFYNNEISEKSEIFDDQFSVERPDGSNFTLKIRSTKLEDSAMYFCASSGSGGTGWQFFGPGTRLTVL.

This sequence joins TRBV7-8 and TRBJ2-6, with D uncertain. CDR3 size: 15 residues. Trimming removed 1 base from V and 0 bases from J, with 4 bases in between. Germline assignment: CDR1 SGHVS and CDR2 FQNEAQ. This CDR3 is CASSLGVSGANVLTF. The CDR3 region has the DNA TGTGCCAGCAGCTTAGGAGTCTCTGGGGCCAACGTCCTGACTTTC.

This clone has more than one count but fewer than ten. J is TRBJ1-1 and V is TRBV7-9, with TRBD1 as a possible D gene (5 bases). V was clipped by 1 base and J by 8 bases, with 11 bases between them. The CDR3 is 13 residues long. Germline CDR1 and CDR2: SEHNR and FQNEAQ (reference sequence). CDR3 loop: CASSLGFRTEAFF. The CDR3 region has the DNA TGTGCCAGCAGCTTAGGGTTTAGGACAGAAGCTTTCTTT.

V is TRBV29-1 and J is TRBJ2-2, with D hard to call. V lost 5 bases to trimming and J lost 2 bases, with 12 bases between them. The CDR3 is 14 residues long. Per the germline V gene, CDR1 is SQVTM and CDR2 is ANQGSEA. CDR3 nucleotide sequence: TGCAGCGTTCCCGGAAGGGCTAACACCGGGGAGCTGTTTTTT. It is translated as CSVPGRANTGELFF.

The chain uses TRBV18 and TRBJ1-1; D call uncertain. The CDR3 contains 15 residues. Germline-derived CDR1 and CDR2 are KGHSH and LQKENI. The ends were cut back, 3 bases at V and 1 base at J, with 12 bases in the middle. This CDR3 reads CASSPLSGRNTEAFF. As DNA, the CDR3 is TGTGCCAGCTCACCTTTAAGCGGCAGGAACACTGAAGCTTTCTTT.

The chain is built from TRBV7-8 and TRBJ2-1; the D gene could be TRBD1 or TRBD2 (5 bases each). The CDR3 runs 18 residues. The germline V and J ends were trimmed by 5 bases and 7 bases, with 27 bases remaining between them. Germline-derived CDR1 and CDR2 are SGHVS and FQNEAQ. CDR3 protein: CASSQLEGRVIVWNEQFF. For the CDR3, the DNA is TGTGCCAGCAGCCAATTAGAGGGGCGGGTAATTGTATGGAATGAGCAGTTCTTC.

This chain uses TRBV2 with TRBJ2-5; TRBD2 matches 8 bases. The CDR3 covers 15 residues. Losses at the gene ends were 7 bases for V and 2 bases for J; bases not matched to a gene: 9. Germline-derived CDR1 and CDR2 are SNHLY and FYNNEI. The CDR3 DNA is TGTGCCAGCAAGGTCATAGCGGGGCGTCAAGAGACCCAGTACTTC. It is translated as CASKVIAGRQETQYF.